Below are 24 T cell receptor beta chains sequenced from a single sample in a study of blood T cell repertoires in COVID-19. Libraries were prepared by immunoSEQ multiplex PCR; TCRdb keeps only in-frame clonotypes and omits some of them. The repertoire holds about 330,000 clones, more than 85% seen once, with roughly 20% in the top ten. Specimen: PBMCs or T cells enriched from blood (not recorded which). These receptors all come from a woman in her thirties who had recovered from COVID-19.

V usage is TRBV12-3 or TRBV12-4 and J usage is TRBJ2-2; possibly TRBD2 for D (6 bases). Deletions cut 5 bases from V and 8 bases from J, with 12 bases between. The CDR3 totals 13 residues. The CDR3 region has the DNA TGTGCCAGCAGTCGGAGGGGCGGAGGGGAGCTGTTTTTT. This translates into CASSRRGGGELFF.

A word on this clone: A much larger clone differs by one base, so this may be a read error. The V and J genes are TRBV6-2 or TRBV6-3 and TRBJ2-2; D is perhaps TRBD1 (5 bases). CDR3 length: 13 residues. Deletions cut 4 bases from V and 3 bases from J, with 6 bases between. In germline, CDR1 is MNHEY, CDR2 SVGEGT. This CDR3 is CASSFRDTGELFF. The CDR3 nucleotides read TGTGCCAGCAGTTTCAGGGACACCGGGGAGCTGTTTTTT.

V and J are TRBV14 and TRBJ2-7; D is ambiguous. This CDR3 is 12 amino acids long. Germline CDR1 is SGHDN and CDR2 is FVKESK. Trimming stripped 8 bases from V and 2 bases from J, with 10 bases between. The DNA of the CDR3 is TGTGCCAGCGGCTTTACCCCCTACGAGCAGTACTTC. This encodes CASGFTPYEQYF. Full variable domain (missing parts from reference TRBV14 and TRBJ2-7): EAGVTQFPSHSVIEKGQTVTLRCDPISGHDNLYWYRRVMGKEIKFLLHFVKESKQDESGMPNNRFLAERTGGTYSTLKVQPAELEDSGVYFCASGFTPYEQYFGPGTRLTVT.

The chain joins TRBV2 to TRBJ1-1, with TRBD1 matching 7 bases. J was trimmed by 1 base and V by 5 bases; bases with no gene match: 7. Germline assignment: CDR1 SNHLY and CDR2 FYNNEI. The CDR3 consists of 15 residues. Here the CDR3 DNA reads TGTGCCAGCAGTTCCCAGGGGGTGAGGAACACTGAAGCTTTCTTT. Translation gives CASSSQGVRNTEAFF.

The chain employs TRBV21-1 and TRBJ1-1; the table's D call TRBD1 went unverified against the DNA. TRBV21-1 is given as a pseudogene. This CDR3 has 15 amino acids. CDR3 DNA sequence: TGTGCCAGCAGGTTCCATGCACAGGTGAACACTGAAGCTTTCTTT. It encodes CASRFHAQVNTEAFF.

Notes on this clone: This CDR3 is also generated by other DNA sequences in the sample. V and J are TRBV28 and TRBJ2-7, with D perhaps TRBD2 (6 bases). There are 12 residues in the CDR3. Germline assignment: CDR1 MDHEN and CDR2 SYDVKM. The ends were cut back, 2 bases at V and 4 bases at J, with 6 bases in the middle. CDR3 region: CASSLRGYEQYF. The CDR3 coding sequence is TGTGCCAGCAGTTTACGGGGGTACGAGCAGTACTTC. Together with reference TRBV28 and TRBJ2-7, the CDR3 gives the full variable domain: DVKVTQSSRYLVKRTGEKVFLECVQDMDHENMFWYRQDPGLGLRLIYFSYDVKMKEKGDIPEGYSVSREKKERFSLILESASTNQTSMYLCASSLRGYEQYFGPGTRLTVT.

This clone was found once. The chain carries TRBV6-5 and TRBJ1-5; D gene unclear. CDR3 length: 13 residues. Trimming shortened V by 7 bases and J by 0 bases, and 7 bases separated the two germline ends. From germline, CDR1 is MNHEY and CDR2 SVGAGI. CDR3 region: CASNLISNQPQHF. The DNA of the CDR3 is TGTGCCAGCAACCTAATTAGCAATCAGCCCCAGCATTTT.

The chain uses TRBV28 and TRBJ2-7; 7 nucleotides line up with TRBD2. Trimming removed 2 bases from V and 5 bases from J; junction bases left unmatched: 12. The CDR3 loop spans 16 amino acids. From germline, CDR1 is MDHEN and CDR2 SYDVKM. DNA for the CDR3: TGTGCCAGCAGTTTACCCCTATTGGGGGGGATCAACGAGCAGTACTTC. Its translation: CASSLPLLGGINEQYF.

This chain joins TRBV24-1 and TRBJ2-1; 13 nucleotides align to TRBD2. CDR1 is KGHDR, CDR2 SFDVKD, per germline. The CDR3 length is 17 residues. With V trimmed by 5 bases and J by 6 bases, 9 bases remained unmatched. CDR3 coding DNA: TGTGCCACCAGTGTCACTAGGGGGACTAGCGGGACCAATGAGCAGTTCTTC. Amino acid sequence: CATSVTRGTSGTNEQFF.

The chain carries TRBV5-1 and TRBJ1-1; tentatively, D is TRBD1 (6 bases). Germline V gene data show CDR1 as SGHRS and CDR2 as YFSETQ. With 3 bases removed from V and 3 bases from J, the gap between germline ends came to 12 bases. The CDR3 is made up of 14 amino acids. CDR3 amino acids: CASSSQQGDTEAFF. CDR3 sequence (DNA): TGCGCCAGCAGCTCCCAACAGGGCGACACTGAAGCTTTCTTT.

This clone was found once. The gene calls are TRBV28 and TRBJ2-1; TRBD2 is a possible D gene (6 bases). From germline, CDR1 is MDHEN and CDR2 SYDVKM. V gave up 1 base and J gave up 6 bases, with 7 bases separating them. CDR3 length: 13 amino acids. CDR3 bases: TGTGCCAGCAGTTTATTGGGGGGCAATGAGCAGTTCTTC. It specifies CASSLLGGNEQFF.

The CDR3 sequence is CASSTTGEKLFF. The DNA of the CDR3 is TGTGCCAGCAGCACGACGGGGGAAAAACTGTTTTTT. This sequence joins TRBV7-8 and TRBJ1-4; no definite D call. V was shortened by 5 bases and J by 8 bases, with 9 bases between the two germline ends. The CDR3 sequence is 12 residues long. CDR1 is SGHVS, CDR2 FQNEAQ, per germline.

V gene TRBV28 combines with J gene TRBJ2-3, with 8 bases lining up with TRBD2. Germline V gene lookup returns CDR1 MDHEN and CDR2 SYDVKM. V gave up 3 bases and J gave up 6 bases; unmatched junction bases: 5. This CDR3 comprises 14 residues. The CDR3 sequence: CASSFRRLADTQYF. CDR3 sequence (DNA): TGTGCCAGCAGTTTCCGCCGACTAGCGGATACGCAGTATTTT.

The J gene is TRBJ2-3, the V gene TRBV29-1; no reliable D call. Trimming shortened V by 0 bases and J by 0 bases, and 7 bases separated the two germline ends. Germline CDR1 is SQVTM and CDR2 is ANQGSEA. The CDR3 loop spans 14 amino acids. In DNA, the CDR3 is TGCAGCGTTGAAGACTACTTTAGCACAGATACGCAGTATTTT. Amino acids: CSVEDYFSTDTQYF.

This chain joins TRBV28 and TRBJ1-2; 8 bases line up with TRBD1. In germline, CDR1 is MDHEN, CDR2 SYDVKM. The CDR3 runs 14 residues. V shed 6 bases, J shed 3 bases, and the junction held 6 bases outside the gene matches. The CDR3 coding sequence is TGTGCCAGCAGATCAGGACAGGGATACTATGGCTACACCTTC. Protein sequence: CASRSGQGYYGYTF.

This clone has a single count. The chain recombines TRBV20-1 with TRBJ2-2; D is possibly TRBD2 (5 bases). Trimming removed 3 bases at V and 8 bases at J, with 13 bases between. Germline loops: CDR1 DFQATT, CDR2 SNEGSKA (reference sequence). The length of the CDR3 is 13 residues. The CDR3 nucleotides read TGCAGTGCTAGTAGGACTTTTGGGGGGGAGCTGTTTTTT. It encodes CSASRTFGGELFF.

V gene TRBV6-5 combines with J gene TRBJ1-1; D unresolved. V was trimmed by 4 bases and J by 1 base, leaving 7 bases between them. CDR1 is MNHEY, CDR2 SVGAGI, per germline. The CDR3 spans 13 residues. The CDR3 DNA reads TGTGCCAGCAGTTTAGTTGAGAACACTGAAGCTTTCTTT. It yields the protein CASSLVENTEAFF.

The chain has TRBV28 and TRBJ1-1; 7 bases line up with TRBD1. J lost 4 bases, V lost 5 bases, and 7 bases had no gene match. Germline V gives CDR1 MDHEN, CDR2 SYDVKM. CDR3 length: 14 residues. The CDR3 protein is CASSISRQGTEAFF. DNA of the CDR3: TGTGCCAGCAGTATTTCTCGACAGGGCACTGAAGCTTTCTTT.

V gene TRBV9 combines with J gene TRBJ2-7; possibly TRBD2 for D (7 bases). This CDR3 spans 15 amino acids. V gave up 0 bases and J gave up 5 bases, with 15 bases separating them. Germline V CDR1 and CDR2: SGDLS, YYNGEE. The DNA for the CDR3 is TGTGCCAGCAGCGTAGTTGGGGGAGGGGGAGACGAGCAGTACTTC. This gives the protein CASSVVGGGGDEQYF.

This clone was counted a few times. This chain links TRBV11-2 with TRBJ2-7, with D tentatively TRBD1 (5 bases). This CDR3 has 14 amino acids. Trimming stripped 4 bases from V and 2 bases from J, with 12 bases between. The germline V gene encodes CDR1 SGHAT and CDR2 FQNNGV. CDR3 loop: CASSSTWTPYEQYF. The DNA for the CDR3 is TGTGCCAGCAGCTCTACTTGGACACCCTACGAGCAGTACTTC.

The chain is built from TRBV19 and TRBJ2-7; 12 nucleotides agree with TRBD1. Germline lookup yields CDR1 LNHDA and CDR2 SQIVND (reference sequence). This CDR3 spans 15 amino acids. Losses at the gene ends were 6 bases for V and 4 bases for J; bases not matched to a gene: 7. The CDR3 spells CASSIGGQGAYEQYF. The DNA for the CDR3 is TGTGCCAGTAGCATCGGGGGACAGGGGGCTTACGAGCAGTACTTC.

This clone has a single count. The gene calls are TRBV4-3 and TRBJ1-2; TRBD1 is a possible D gene (5 bases). The CDR3 contains 16 residues. Looked up from germline, CDR1 is LGHNA and CDR2 is YSLEER. V lost 1 base, J lost 8 bases, and 20 bases lay in between. Here the CDR3 reads CASSQGAKILRGGYTF. CDR3 DNA sequence: TGCGCCAGCAGCCAAGGCGCCAAAATCCTCCGGGGGGGCTACACCTTC.

V and J are TRBV28 and TRBJ1-2; 9 positions agree with TRBD1. J gave up 6 bases and V 6 bases, and 8 bases lay outside the gene matches. Germline assignment: CDR1 MDHEN and CDR2 SYDVKM. The CDR3 has 14 amino acids. The CDR3 DNA reads as TGTGCCAGCAGATCCTCGGGACAGGGAAATGGCTACACCTTC. Translation: CASRSSGQGNGYTF.

The chain joins TRBV3-1 (or the pseudogene TRBV3-2) to TRBJ1-4; TRBD1 matches 9 bases. The germline V gene has CDR1 LGHDT and CDR2 YNNKEL (reference sequence). The CDR3 spans 14 residues. V shed 4 bases and J 8 bases; nucleotides not matched to a gene: 5. As DNA, the CDR3 is TGTGCCAGCAGCCGGGGACAGGGAGCCGAAAAACTGTTTTTT. This sequence encodes CASSRGQGAEKLFF.